This entry features one TCR beta chain sequence. The sample originates from a study of control samples from healthy donors and cancer patients. Generated by immunoSEQ multiplex PCR, the TCRdb table keeps only in-frame clones and is missing some. The repertoire holds over 120,000 clones, over 90% seen once, with approximately 15% in the top ten. CDR1 is KGHSH and CDR2 is LQKENI in the germline V gene. This CDR3 region has 13 residues. V and J are TRBV18 and TRBJ2-7; possible D gene TRBD2, 5 bases. This TCR was sampled from a man in his sixties with colorectal cancer. The sample comprised PBMCs. The CDR3 sequence: CAGSWGAVEEQYF. The CDR3 DNA reads TGTGCGGGCTCATGGGGAGCGGTGGAAGAGCAGTACTTC.